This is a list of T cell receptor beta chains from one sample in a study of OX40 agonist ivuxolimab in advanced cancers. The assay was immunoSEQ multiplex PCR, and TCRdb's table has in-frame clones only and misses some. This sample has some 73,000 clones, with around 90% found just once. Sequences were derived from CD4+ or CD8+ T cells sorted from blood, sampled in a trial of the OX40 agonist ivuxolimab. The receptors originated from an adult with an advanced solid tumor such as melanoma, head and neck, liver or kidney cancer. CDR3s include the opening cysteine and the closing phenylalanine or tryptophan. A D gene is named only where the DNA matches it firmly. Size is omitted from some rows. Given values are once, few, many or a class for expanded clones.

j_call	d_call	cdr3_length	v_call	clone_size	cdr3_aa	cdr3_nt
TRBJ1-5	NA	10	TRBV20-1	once	CSVPARVQHF	TGCAGTGTCCCAGCCCGGGTCCAGCATTTT
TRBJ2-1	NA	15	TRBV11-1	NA	CASSLAGRKYHEQFF	TGTGCCAGCAGCTTAGCAGGGAGGAAATACCATGAGCAGTTCTTC
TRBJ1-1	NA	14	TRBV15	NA	CATSRDPRGTEAFF	TGTGCCACCAGCAGAGATCCCAGGGGCACTGAAGCTTTCTTT
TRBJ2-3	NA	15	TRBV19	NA	CASSPQRLSTDTQYF	TGTGCCAGTAGTCCACAGCGGTTGAGCACAGATACGCAGTATTTT
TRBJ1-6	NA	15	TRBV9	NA	CASSVQHSYNSPLHF	TGTGCCAGCAGCGTACAGCACTCCTATAATTCACCCCTCCACTTT
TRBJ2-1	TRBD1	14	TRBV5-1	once	CASSGGTGYNEQFF	TGCGCCAGCAGCGGTGGGACAGGGTACAATGAGCAGTTCTTC
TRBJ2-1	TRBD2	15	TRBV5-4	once	CASSLAGGPHNEQFF	TGTGCCAGCAGCTTAGCGGGAGGGCCCCACAATGAGCAGTTCTTC
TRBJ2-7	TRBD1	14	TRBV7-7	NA	CASSPGQGAKEQYF	TGTGCCAGCAGCCCCGGACAGGGGGCAAAAGAGCAGTACTTC
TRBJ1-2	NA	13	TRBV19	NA	CASSIGHRYGYTF	TGTGCCAGTAGTATAGGGCACAGATATGGCTACACCTTC
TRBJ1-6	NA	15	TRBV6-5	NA	CASSYRVGKDSPLHF	TGTGCCAGCAGTTATCGGGTAGGGAAAGATTCACCCCTCCACTTT
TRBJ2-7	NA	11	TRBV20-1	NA	CSARVNYEQYF	TGCAGTGCTAGGGTTAACTACGAGCAGTACTTC
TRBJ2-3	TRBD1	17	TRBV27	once	CASSLGSTGSGTDTQYF	TGTGCCAGCAGTTTAGGGTCGACAGGGTCGGGCACAGATACGCAGTATTTT
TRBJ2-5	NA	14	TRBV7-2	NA	CASSLGSFQETQYF	TGTGCCAGCAGCTTAGGGAGTTTCCAAGAGACCCAGTACTTC
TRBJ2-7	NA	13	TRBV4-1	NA	CASSQGQNYEQYF	TGCGCCAGCAGCCAAGGGCAGAACTACGAGCAGTACTTC
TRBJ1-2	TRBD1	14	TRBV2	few	CASSSLGQAYGYTF	TGTGCCAGCAGTAGCTTAGGACAGGCGTATGGCTACACCTTC
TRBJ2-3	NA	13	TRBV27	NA	CASSLVLTDTQYF	TGTGCCAGCAGTTTAGTATTAACAGATACGCAGTATTTT
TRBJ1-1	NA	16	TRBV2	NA	CASSVRRDPLNTEAFF	TGTGCCAGCAGTGTACGGCGCGACCCCCTGAACACTGAAGCTTTCTTT
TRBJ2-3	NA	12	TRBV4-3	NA	CASSQDRGTQYF	TGCGCCAGCAGCCAAGATCGGGGTACGCAGTATTTT
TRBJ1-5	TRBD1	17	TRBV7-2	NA	CASSTGTGGVIGQPQHF	TGTGCCAGCAGCACAGGGACAGGGGGCGTTATTGGTCAGCCCCAGCATTTT
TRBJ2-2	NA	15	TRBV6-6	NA	CASTLWQGSTGELFF	TGTGCCAGCACTCTATGGCAGGGGAGCACCGGGGAGCTGTTTTTT
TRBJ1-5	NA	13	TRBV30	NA	CAWSVVEDQPQHF	TGTGCCTGGAGTGTAGTTGAGGATCAGCCCCAGCATTTT
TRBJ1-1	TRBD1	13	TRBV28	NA	CASSTQDRAEAFF	TGTGCCAGCAGTACCCAAGACAGGGCTGAAGCTTTCTTT
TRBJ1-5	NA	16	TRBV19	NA	CASSLGVLTSNQPQHF	TGTGCCAGTAGTCTCGGGGTGCTAACGAGCAATCAGCCCCAGCATTTT
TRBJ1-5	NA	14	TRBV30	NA	CAWSVGQYNQPQHF	TGTGCCTGGAGTGTAGGGCAGTACAATCAGCCCCAGCATTTT
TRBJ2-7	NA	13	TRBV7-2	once	CASSFGPGEKQYF	TGTGCCAGCAGCTTTGGTCCTGGGGAGAAGCAGTACTTC
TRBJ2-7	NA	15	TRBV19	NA	CASSIGRGRGDEQYF	TGTGCCAGTAGTATAGGAAGGGGCAGGGGCGACGAGCAGTACTTC
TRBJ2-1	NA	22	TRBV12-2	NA	CASRLGLLRRARRGGHRGQQFF	TGTGCAAGTCGCTTGGGCCTCCTGAGGAGGGCACGGCGGGGGGGCCATAGGGGACAGCAGTTCTTC
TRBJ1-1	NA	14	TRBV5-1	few	CASSPDTPNTEAFF	TGCGCCAGCAGCCCCGACACTCCGAACACTGAAGCTTTCTTT
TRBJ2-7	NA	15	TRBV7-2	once	CASSLVRGLGYEQYF	TGTGCCAGCAGCTTAGTACGCGGGCTGGGCTACGAGCAGTACTTC
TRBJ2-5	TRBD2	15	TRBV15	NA	CATSRAGGVRETQYF	TGTGCCACCAGCAGGGCCGGGGGGGTACGAGAGACCCAGTACTTC
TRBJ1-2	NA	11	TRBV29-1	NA	CSVWGNYGYTF	TGCAGCGTCTGGGGTAACTATGGCTACACCTTC
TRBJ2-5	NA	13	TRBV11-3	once	CASSSFTGETQYF	TGTGCCAGCAGCTCCTTCACAGGGGAGACCCAGTACTTC
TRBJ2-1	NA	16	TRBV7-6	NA	CASSLGVIGSGNEQFF	TGTGCCAGCAGCTTAGGCGTGATCGGGTCCGGCAATGAGCAGTTCTTC
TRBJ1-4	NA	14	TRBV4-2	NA	CASSLGSTNEKLFF	TGTGCCAGCAGCTTGGGGTCAACTAATGAAAAACTGTTTTTT
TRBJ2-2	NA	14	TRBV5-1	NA	CASSNSRNTGELFF	TGCGCCAGCAGCAATTCAAGGAACACCGGGGAGCTGTTTTTT
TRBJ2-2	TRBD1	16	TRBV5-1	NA	CASSASGQTNTGELFF	TGCGCCAGCAGCGCATCGGGACAGACTAACACCGGGGAGCTGTTTTTT
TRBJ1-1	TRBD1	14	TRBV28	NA	CASSLLSTGPEAFF	TGTGCCAGCAGTTTACTCTCGACAGGGCCTGAAGCTTTCTTT
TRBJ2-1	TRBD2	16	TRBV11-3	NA	CASSDSRGRRANEQFF	TGTGCCAGCAGCGATAGTCGCGGGAGAAGGGCGAACGAGCAGTTCTTC
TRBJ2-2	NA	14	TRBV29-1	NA	CSVHGPSNTGELFF	TGCAGCGTTCACGGGCCTTCGAACACCGGGGAGCTGTTTTTT
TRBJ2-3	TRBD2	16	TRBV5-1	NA	CASSSGLAVSTDTQYF	TGCGCCAGCAGCTCAGGACTAGCGGTTAGCACAGATACGCAGTATTTT
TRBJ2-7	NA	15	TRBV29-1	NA	CSVEVRQGMTYEQYF	TGCAGCGTTGAAGTACGGCAGGGGATGACCTACGAGCAGTACTTC
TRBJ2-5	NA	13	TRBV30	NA	CAWSDGALETQYF	TGTGCCTGGAGTGACGGAGCGCTAGAGACCCAGTACTTC
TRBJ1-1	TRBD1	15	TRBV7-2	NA	CASSSRGVVNTEAFF	TGTGCCAGCAGCTCCAGGGGGGTCGTGAACACTGAAGCTTTCTTT
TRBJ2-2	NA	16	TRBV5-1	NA	CASSVAAGRNTGELFF	TGCGCCAGCAGCGTGGCGGCGGGGCGAAACACCGGGGAGCTGTTTTTT
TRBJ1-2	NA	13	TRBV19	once	CASSMLVDHGYTF	TGTGCCAGTAGTATGCTGGTAGATCATGGCTACACCTTC
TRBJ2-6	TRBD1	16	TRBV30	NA	CAWSRDRGSGANVLTF	TGTGCCTGGAGCCGGGACAGGGGCTCTGGGGCCAACGTCCTGACTTTC
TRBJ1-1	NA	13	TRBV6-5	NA	CASRQHMNTEAFF	TGTGCCAGCAGGCAACATATGAACACTGAAGCTTTCTTT
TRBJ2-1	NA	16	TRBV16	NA	CASSQSKVSIHNEQFF	TGTGCCAGCAGCCAATCTAAGGTTTCGATTCACAATGAGCAGTTCTTC